A single sample is the source of the 26 T cell receptor beta chains below, sequenced in a study of shared clonotypes between healthy human individuals (dated by TCRdb to between 2020 and 2021). Receptor libraries were prepared by the immunoSEQ multiplex PCR assay. Held by TCRdb, this immuneACCESS table contains in-frame sequences only and omits some clones. Under half of the omission traces to an unresolved V gene where checked; the cause of the rest is unknown. Here the sample has around 990,000 clones; approximately 80% occur a single time. The ten largest clones add up to 0.89% of the sample. The sample consisted of memory CD4+ T cells from PBMCs. The intended sense of this specimen's cell subset or site label: CD45RA-negative fraction. These receptors all come from a man younger than 35 in good health. Some clones in this sample may be carry-over from other donors' samples.

The chain combines TRBV11-2 with TRBJ1-2; no clear D. Germline V gene sequence: CDR1 SGHAT, CDR2 FQNNGV. CDR3 length equals 12 residues. Deletions cut 2 bases from V and 6 bases from J, with 7 bases between. In DNA form, the CDR3 reads TGTGCCAGCAGCTTAAGGTTTAATGGCTACACCTTC. This sequence encodes CASSLRFNGYTF.

The genes are TRBV5-1 and TRBJ1-2; TRBD1 agrees at 11 bases. This CDR3 comprises 15 residues. The ends lost 2 bases at V and 8 bases at J; junction bases unmatched: 8. Germline lookup yields CDR1 SGHRS and CDR2 YFSETQ. The chain's CDR3 is CASSFLDRGLEGYTF. Written as DNA, the CDR3 is TGCGCCAGCAGCTTCCTGGACAGGGGGCTCGAAGGCTACACCTTC.

This chain connects TRBV7-2 to TRBJ2-3; possible D gene TRBD2, 5 bases. CDR3 length equals 14 residues. CDR1 is SGHTA, CDR2 FQGNSA, per germline. Trimming took off 7 bases at V and 1 base at J, with 12 bases between the two ends. The CDR3 loop is CASTRGSGTDTQYF. DNA for the CDR3: TGTGCCAGCACCAGAGGGAGTGGCACAGATACGCAGTATTTT.

The chain links TRBV28 to TRBJ1-1; D remains unclear. This CDR3 is 14 amino acids long. V was trimmed by 6 bases and J by 1 base, leaving 12 bases between them. Germline V CDR1 and CDR2: MDHEN, SYDVKM. CDR3 nucleotide sequence: TGTGCCAGCAGCCAATGGACGGGGAACACTGAAGCTTTCTTT. It translates to CASSQWTGNTEAFF.

This sequence joins TRBV7-2 and TRBJ1-2, with D possibly being TRBD1 (5 bases). Trimming cost V 2 bases and J 8 bases, with 12 bases left between them. CDR3 length equals 13 residues. Per germline, CDR1 SGHTA and CDR2 FQGNSA. The CDR3 DNA sequence: TGTGCCAGCAGCTTATCCAGACGGGACGGCTACACCTTC. Amino acids: CASSLSRRDGYTF.

V is TRBV18 and J is TRBJ1-1; 7 bases fit TRBD1. Losses at the gene ends were 4 bases for V and 9 bases for J; bases not matched to a gene: 8. Looked up from germline, CDR1 is KGHSH and CDR2 is LQKENI. The CDR3 has 13 amino acids. The CDR3 is CASSQPPTGQAFF. The CDR3 nucleotides read TGTGCCAGCTCACAACCGCCGACAGGGCAAGCTTTCTTT.

This clone has a handful of counts. This rearrangement joins TRBV7-2 to TRBJ1-5; D is possibly TRBD1 (6 bases). The ends were cut back, 4 bases at V and 5 bases at J, with 15 bases in the middle. The length of the CDR3 is 15 residues. Germline loops: CDR1 SGHTA, CDR2 FQGNSA. CDR3 sequence: CASSSGGGSYQPQHF. The CDR3 region has the DNA TGTGCCAGCAGCTCGGGGGGGGGCTCTTATCAGCCCCAGCATTTT.

This chain connects TRBV5-5 to TRBJ2-6; 8 bases line up with TRBD1. The length of the CDR3 is 17 residues. V was clipped by 4 bases and J by 0 bases; unmatched bases: 6. Per germline, CDR1 SGHKS and CDR2 YYEKEE (reference sequence). The DNA for the CDR3 is TGTGCCAGCAGCACGGACAGGGTAACCTCTGGGGCCAACGTCCTGACTTTC. It codes for CASSTDRVTSGANVLTF.

The chain carries TRBV28 and TRBJ2-7; 15 nucleotides match TRBD2. J lost 3 bases, V lost 7 bases, and 7 bases had no gene match. Germline V gene sequence: CDR1 MDHEN, CDR2 SYDVKM. This CDR3 is 16 amino acids long. The CDR3 region is CASTGLAGGSYYEQYF. The CDR3 coding sequence is TGTGCCAGCACCGGACTAGCGGGAGGGTCTTACTACGAGCAGTACTTC.

V and J are TRBV6-1 and TRBJ2-1; 14 bases agree with TRBD2. Germline trimming cut 1 base from V and 8 bases from J; bases unmatched to any gene: 4. The CDR3 sequence is 16 residues long. The germline gives CDR1 MNHNS, CDR2 SASEGT. The CDR3 bases are TGTGCCAGCAGTGAAGTAGGGACTAGCGGGAGCTATGAGCAGTTCTTC. The encoded protein is CASSEVGTSGSYEQFF.

The chain carries TRBV5-1 and TRBJ2-7; D not certain. The CDR3 has 15 amino acids. Trimming removed 1 base from V and 0 bases from J, with 11 bases in between. CDR1 is SGHRS, CDR2 YFSETQ, per germline. The CDR3: CASSLIPESSYEQYF. CDR3 in DNA: TGCGCCAGCAGCTTGATCCCGGAGAGCTCCTACGAGCAGTACTTC.

V is TRBV28 and J is TRBJ2-1; 8 bases agree with TRBD2. Trimming cost V 7 bases and J 4 bases; bases outside gene matches: 12. Germline CDR1 and CDR2: MDHEN and SYDVKM. The CDR3 has 16 amino acids. The CDR3 sequence: CASTPLRLASYNEQFF. The CDR3, as DNA: TGTGCCAGCACCCCTTTGCGACTAGCGTCTTACAATGAGCAGTTCTTC.

The chain combines TRBV2 with TRBJ2-7; no firm D call. Germline CDR1 and CDR2: SNHLY and FYNNEI. V was pared by 4 bases and J by 2 bases, with 6 bases between. The CDR3 consists of 12 residues. This chain's CDR3 is CASSAQPYEQYF. CDR3 DNA: TGTGCCAGCAGTGCCCAGCCCTACGAGCAGTACTTC. Using reference TRBV2 and TRBJ2-7 for the parts outside the CDR3, the full variable domain is EPEVTQTPSHQVTQMGQEVILRCVPISNHLYFYWYRQILGQKVEFLVSFYNNEISEKSEIFDDQFSVERPDGSNFTLKIRSTKLEDSAMYFCASSAQPYEQYFGPGTRLTVT.

For this clone: Other DNA sequences from this sample encode an identical CDR3 as well. V and J are TRBV29-1 and TRBJ2-7; no firm D call. With 0 bases removed from V and 2 bases from J, the gap between germline ends came to 5 bases. The CDR3 totals 12 residues. Germline CDR1 is SQVTM and CDR2 is ANQGSEA. The CDR3 sequence: CSVEDSTYEQYF. The CDR3 DNA sequence: TGCAGCGTTGAAGATTCGACCTACGAGCAGTACTTC.

The chain couples TRBV7-9 to TRBJ2-7; 12 nucleotides agree with TRBD2. Germline V CDR1 and CDR2: SEHNR, FQNEAQ (reference sequence). Trimming cost V 4 bases and J 2 bases; bases outside gene matches: 0. The length of the CDR3 is 14 residues. CDR3 nucleotide sequence: TGTGCCAGCAGCTCTAGCGGGGGGGCCTACGAGCAGTACTTC. Residues: CASSSSGGAYEQYF.

V usage is TRBV11-2 and J usage is TRBJ1-1, with TRBD1 as a possible D gene (5 bases). Trimming shortened V by 3 bases and J by 4 bases, and 12 bases separated the two germline ends. Germline CDR1 and CDR2: SGHAT and FQNNGV. The CDR3 length is 14 residues. Here the CDR3 reads CASSFSMGGTEAFF. The CDR3 nucleotides read TGTGCCAGCAGCTTTTCGATGGGGGGCACTGAAGCTTTCTTT.

This rearrangement joins TRBV5-1 to TRBJ1-3; TRBD1 is a possible D gene (6 bases). The CDR3 is made up of 16 amino acids. V gave up 4 bases and J gave up 0 bases, with 14 bases separating them. Germline V lookup: CDR1 SGHRS, CDR2 YFSETQ. The chain's CDR3 is CASSEAGGYSGNTIYF. Written as DNA, the CDR3 is TGCGCCAGCAGCGAGGCGGGGGGCTACTCTGGAAACACCATATATTTT.

This clone was recorded a few times. This chain connects TRBV29-1 to TRBJ1-1; 7 nucleotides align to TRBD1. Losses at the gene ends were 6 bases for V and 1 base for J; bases not matched to a gene: 5. Germline V CDR1 and CDR2: SQVTM, ANQGSEA. This CDR3 is built from 13 residues. This chain's CDR3 is CSVDDRANTEAFF. The CDR3 nucleotides read TGCAGCGTCGACGACAGGGCGAACACTGAAGCTTTCTTT. Filled out from reference TRBV29-1 and TRBJ1-1, the complete variable domain reads SAVISQKPSRDICQRGTSLTIQCQVDSQVTMMFWYRQQPGQSLTLIATANQGSEATYESGFVIDKFPISRPNLTFSTLTVSNMSPEDSSIYLCSVDDRANTEAFFGQGTRLTVV.

The J gene is TRBJ1-1, the V gene TRBV29-1; D remains unclear. The germline V gene encodes CDR1 SQVTM and CDR2 ANQGSEA. V was cut by 6 bases and J by 3 bases, with 11 bases left in between. The CDR3 is 12 amino acids. CDR3 loop: CSVDDRYTEAFF. The CDR3 DNA is TGCAGCGTCGATGACCGATACACTGAAGCTTTCTTT.

This clone was detected once. The J gene is TRBJ1-2, the V gene TRBV28, with D maybe TRBD1 (5 bases). Germline-derived CDR1 and CDR2 are MDHEN and SYDVKM. With 5 bases removed from V and 4 bases from J, the gap between germline ends came to 23 bases. This CDR3 contains 17 residues. In DNA form, the CDR3 reads TGTGCCAGCAGTCTCTCCACCCCAGGGAAGACCCTCTATGGCTACACCTTC. Translation: CASSLSTPGKTLYGYTF.

This sequence joins TRBV7-2 and TRBJ1-4; 10 bases agree with TRBD1. Germline CDR1 SGHTA, CDR2 FQGNSA. The CDR3 has 14 residues. Trimming took 7 bases from V and 10 from J; bases not matched to a gene: 9. CDR3 residues: CASTDRDRGGKLFF. The CDR3 region has the DNA TGTGCCAGCACCGACCGGGACAGGGGAGGAAAACTGTTTTTT.

This clone has only a few counts. The chain uses TRBV5-4 and TRBJ1-4, with 9 bases fitting TRBD1. Per the germline V gene, CDR1 is SGHNT and CDR2 is YYREEE (reference sequence). The CDR3 is 15 residues long. The V and J ends lost 4 bases and 8 bases, in that order; junction bases with no gene match: 9. The CDR3 DNA sequence: TGTGCCAGCAGCCATTGGGACAGGGTAAACGAAAAACTGTTTTTT. It codes for CASSHWDRVNEKLFF.

This chain connects TRBV11-2 to TRBJ1-3; unclear D gene. Germline loops: CDR1 SGHAT, CDR2 FQNNGV. The CDR3 covers 17 residues. V was trimmed by 6 bases and J by 0 bases, leaving 18 bases between them. CDR3 nucleotide sequence: TGTGCCAGCAGATTCACCCTGGGCACCCTCTCTGGAAACACCATATATTTT. Translating gives CASRFTLGTLSGNTIYF. The full variable domain, rest sourced from reference TRBV11-2 and TRBJ1-3, is EAGVAQSPRYKIIEKRQSVAFWCNPISGHATLYWYQQILGQGPKLLIQFQNNGVVDDSQLPKDRFSAERLKGVDSTLKIQPAKLEDSAVYLCASRFTLGTLSGNTIYFGEGSWLTVV.

In regard to this clone: The sample has other DNA sequences that encode this CDR3 too. V usage is TRBV29-1 and J usage is TRBJ2-3; D remains unclear. Germline loops: CDR1 SQVTM, CDR2 ANQGSEA. The CDR3 has 13 amino acids. V lost 4 bases, J lost 0 bases, and 8 bases lay in between. This CDR3 is CSVGGRSTDTQYF. CDR3 in DNA: TGCAGCGTTGGAGGACGGAGCACAGATACGCAGTATTTT.

This clone has ten or more counts. This specimen includes other DNA sequences encoding the same CDR3. V usage is TRBV28 and J usage is TRBJ2-4, with D perhaps matching TRBD2 (5 bases). Deletions cut 6 bases from V and 6 bases from J, with 12 bases between. Per germline, CDR1 MDHEN and CDR2 SYDVKM. This CDR3 has 13 residues. The CDR3, as DNA: TGTGCCAGCAGACTAGGGATCCTAAACATTCAGTACTTC. Translation gives CASRLGILNIQYF.

V is TRBV11-1 and J is TRBJ2-7; D is possibly TRBD2 (5 bases). The germline V gene encodes CDR1 SGHAT and CDR2 FQDESV (reference sequence). V lost 1 base and J lost 0, with 13 bases in between. The CDR3 is 16 residues long. The CDR3 region has the DNA TGTGCCAGCAGCTTAGATAGCGACTATCTCTCCTACGAGCAGTACTTC. Protein sequence: CASSLDSDYLSYEQYF.